The T cell receptor (beta chain) under discussion was sequenced for a study of identical twins. Broader study findings: Low generation-probability sequences were in excess among twin-shared out-of-frame alpha sequences.

Template switching added a universal primer site, and cDNA bore unique molecular identifiers. TCRdb reprocessed the 5' RACE reads with MiXCR, giving one entry per CDR3 protein. The table includes fewer than 900,000 distinct CDR3 sequences, 21% detected once. Germline assignment: CDR1 LGHDT and CDR2 YNNKEL (reference sequence). V lost 4 bases and J lost 7, with 11 bases in between. CDR3 size: 13 residues. Comment on this clonotype: The antigen remains unidentified.

The sample was also reused in another study, on T cells expressing NK-cell markers. That source adds: With respect to HCMV, seven of the eight sequenced donors were seropositive, and one was seronegative. Dominant NKG2C+ clonotype frequencies of about 1.0-7.0% of CD8+ T cells were measured in about 6 donors.

This receptor was taken from a woman younger than 35 in good health. The V call is TRBV3-1, the J call TRBJ2-1, with D uncertain. The sequencing input was PBMCs. The CDR3 loop is CASSLSLGNEQFF. In nucleotides, the CDR3 is TGTGCCAGCAGCCTATCCCTTGGGAATGAGCAGTTCTTC.